The clone carrying this T cell receptor beta chain has just a few counts. Time point denoted: pre-sensitization, week 0. This sample's treatment: therapeutic diphenylcyclopropenone sensitization with weekly scalp DPC. The total RNA was obtained from whole blood that was not fractionated. The germline gives CDR1 LGHDT, CDR2 YNNKEL (reference sequence). CDR3 length: 15 residues. The ends lost 2 bases at V and 2 bases at J; junction bases unmatched: 1. TCRdb re-called the RACE reads through MiXCR, storing one row per CDR3 protein. The sample contains tens of thousands of distinct CDR3 sequences, approximately 11% of which appear only once. This sample is part of a study of human T cells and chemical hapten exposure. Across the study: Patients got weekly scalp diphenylcyclopropenone doses over the roughly 24-week study.

The receptor's source is a woman in her forties or fifties with alopecia areata. Some clones in this sample may be carry-over from other donors' samples. This sample comprised whole blood, obtained in connection with sensitization to the hapten diphenylcyclopropenone (DPC). The rearrangement links TRBV3-1 to TRBJ2-7; 12 bases match TRBD2. The CDR3 nucleotides are TGTGCCAGCAGCCAACTAGCGGGAGGGACCTACGAGCAGTACTTC. Translated, it gives CASSQLAGGTYEQYF.